This T cell receptor beta chain was sequenced for a study of blood T cell repertoires in COVID-19. Study background: Material from acute and convalescent COVID-19 was sourced from the United States, Italy and Spain.

Researchers sorted participants into cohorts using their self-reported clinical history. Study processing details: Amplification of reference gene primers provided the estimated nucleated cell counts. Measured with immunoSEQ multiplex PCR; TCRdb has only the in-frame clones, and not every one. For V, J and clone size, that table is used; D and trimming come from the DNA. The sample records a few hundred thousand clones, more than 75% being singletons. The CDR3 is 17 residues long. Per germline, CDR1 SSHAT and CDR2 FNYEAQ (reference sequence). As for this clone: At one boundary the junction diverges from the germline segment, which might be a read error.

The sample comprised PBMCs or T cells enriched from blood (not recorded which). The V and J genes are TRBV7-7 and TRBJ2-3; perhaps TRBD1 as D (5 bases). This receptor was obtained from a woman aged 40 to 50 with acute COVID-19. The CDR3 is CASSLGQGRVDTDTQYF. The CDR3 coding sequence is TGTGCTAGCAGCCTCGGCCAGGGTAGGGTCGACACAGATACGCAGTATTTT.